This entry lists 12 T cell receptor beta chains sequenced from one sample in a study of T cell responses to AZD1222 COVID-19 vaccine. Generated by immunoSEQ multiplex PCR, the TCRdb table keeps only in-frame clones and is missing some. The sample carries 150,000 or so clones, about 93% recorded once. Sequenced material: peripheral blood, taken on day 0 of AZD1222 vaccination. These receptors came from an adult in good health.

The CDR3 DNA reads TGTGCCAGCAGCCCCCAGACAGGGGCCGGCCAAGAGACCCAGTACTTC. It codes for CASSPQTGAGQETQYF. The rearrangement links TRBV5-6 to TRBJ2-5; 8 nucleotides line up with TRBD1. Germline CDR1 reads SGHDT; CDR2 reads YYEEEE. J lost 1 base, V lost 4 bases, and 9 bases had no gene match. This CDR3 has 16 residues.

V and J are TRBV30 and TRBJ1-1; D gene uncertain. Looked up from germline, CDR1 is GTSNPN and CDR2 is SVGIG (reference sequence). This CDR3 comprises 12 residues. The germline V and J ends were trimmed by 1 base and 5 bases, with 8 bases remaining between them. CDR3 nucleotide sequence: TGTGCCTGGAGTGGCTCCGGGACTGAAGCTTTCTTT. Translation gives CAWSGSGTEAFF. Full variable domain (remainder filled in from reference TRBV30 and TRBJ1-1): SQTIHQWPATLVQPVGSPLSLECTVEGTSNPNLYWYRQAAGRGLQLLFYSVGIGQISSEVPQNLSASRPQDRQFILSSKKLLLSDSGFYLCAWSGSGTEAFFGQGTRLTVV.

The chain recombines TRBV4-2 with TRBJ2-3; TRBD2 matches at 8 bases. Germline V gene sequence: CDR1 LGHNA, CDR2 YNFKEQ. V was clipped by 0 bases and J by 3 bases; unmatched bases: 5. This CDR3 comprises 16 residues. In nucleotides, the CDR3 is TGTGCCAGCAGCCAAGAACTGGCTAGCGGGACAGATACGCAGTATTTT. Its translation is CASSQELASGTDTQYF.

This chain joins TRBV2 and TRBJ1-6; TRBD1 aligns across 8 bases. Germline CDR1 and CDR2: SNHLY and FYNNEI. The V segment lost 6 bases and the J segment 8 bases; nucleotides outside the gene matches: 3. CDR3 length: 13 residues. The DNA for the CDR3 is TGTGCCAGCAGCCCAGGGGGCTATTCACCCCTCCACTTT. This sequence encodes CASSPGGYSPLHF.

The chain carries TRBV19 and TRBJ2-1; D is perhaps TRBD1 (6 bases). V was cut by 6 bases and J by 6 bases, with 12 bases left in between. The CDR3 is made up of 13 amino acids. CDR1 is LNHDA, CDR2 SQIVND, per germline (reference sequence). The DNA of the CDR3 is TGTGCCAGTAGCCAGGGGTCCCCCAATGAGCAGTTCTTC. Protein product: CASSQGSPNEQFF.

This chain joins TRBV30 and TRBJ2-7, with D possibly being TRBD1 (6 bases). The CDR3 sequence is 14 residues long. Per germline, CDR1 GTSNPN and CDR2 SVGIG (reference sequence). The V end lost 0 bases, the J end lost 5 bases, and 14 bases lay between the germline ends. The CDR3 region is CAWSVGTGNDEQYF. The CDR3 DNA follows: TGTGCCTGGAGTGTAGGAACAGGGAACGACGAGCAGTACTTC.

This chain links TRBV7-9 with TRBJ1-2, with D maybe TRBD1 (5 bases). The CDR3 length is 15 residues. The germline CDR1 and CDR2 sequences are SEHNR and FQNEAQ (reference sequence). V lost 7 bases, J lost 6 bases, and 21 bases lay in between. The DNA for the CDR3 is TGTGCCAGCATCCTCTTGGGGGGGGTAGATAATGGCTACACCTTC. As protein: CASILLGGVDNGYTF.

The J gene is TRBJ1-2, the V gene TRBV19, with D perhaps matching TRBD1 (5 bases). Between the trimmed V and J ends, which lost 4 bases and 4 bases, there was a span of 16 bases. The CDR3 runs 15 residues. The V gene's germline CDR1 is LNHDA and CDR2 SQIVND (reference sequence). The CDR3 nucleotides are TGTGCCAGTAGTAGGCTACCGGGACCTCTCTATGGCTACACCTTC. It codes for CASSRLPGPLYGYTF. The variable domain in full, with the rest retrieved from reference TRBV19 and TRBJ1-2, is DGGITQSPKYLFRKEGQNVTLSCEQNLNHDAMYWYRQDPGQGLRLIYYSQIVNDFQKGDIAEGYSVSREKKESFPLTVTSAQKNPTAFYLCASSRLPGPLYGYTFGSGTRLTVV.

With respect to this clone: Other nucleotide sequences from this sample produce the same CDR3. The chain recombines TRBV3-1 (or the pseudogene TRBV3-2) with TRBJ2-3; D gene uncertain. The V gene's germline CDR1 is LGHDT and CDR2 YNNKEL (reference sequence). Trimming left V 1 base short and J 4 bases short, with 6 bases between. This CDR3 has 13 amino acids. The DNA of the CDR3 is TGTGCCAGCAGCCAAGGGACCGCAGATACGCAGTATTTT. It translates to CASSQGTADTQYF.

The rearrangement uses TRBV19 and TRBJ2-1; D call uncertain. V lost 3 bases to trimming and J lost 7 bases, with 19 bases between them. Germline-derived CDR1 and CDR2 are LNHDA and SQIVND (reference sequence). This CDR3 contains 16 residues. The CDR3 region is CASSMFGIPFGNEQFF. For the CDR3, the DNA is TGTGCCAGTAGTATGTTTGGGATCCCCTTCGGGAATGAGCAGTTCTTC.

This chain uses TRBV7-8 with TRBJ1-6; D not resolved. Trimming removed 1 base at V and 8 bases at J, with 12 bases between. Germline-derived CDR1 and CDR2 are SGHVS and FQNEAQ. There are 15 residues in the CDR3. CDR3 region: CASSLDALVYSPLHF. CDR3 DNA sequence: TGTGCCAGCAGCTTAGATGCCCTTGTGTATTCACCCCTCCACTTT.

This chain joins TRBV5-6 and TRBJ1-1; no clear D gene. CDR1 and CDR2 from the germline V gene are SGHDT and YYEEEE. V lost 2 bases and J lost 5, with 10 bases in between. CDR3 length: 13 residues. In DNA form, the CDR3 reads TGTGCCAGCAGCTTTTCACCGTGGACTGAAGCTTTCTTT. It encodes CASSFSPWTEAFF. Using reference TRBV5-6 and TRBJ1-1 for the parts outside the CDR3, the full variable domain is DAGVTQSPTHLIKTRGQQVTLRCSPKSGHDTVSWYQQALGQGPQFIFQYYEEEERQRGNFPDRFSGHQFPNYSSELNVNALLLGDSALYLCASSFSPWTEAFFGQGTRLTVV.